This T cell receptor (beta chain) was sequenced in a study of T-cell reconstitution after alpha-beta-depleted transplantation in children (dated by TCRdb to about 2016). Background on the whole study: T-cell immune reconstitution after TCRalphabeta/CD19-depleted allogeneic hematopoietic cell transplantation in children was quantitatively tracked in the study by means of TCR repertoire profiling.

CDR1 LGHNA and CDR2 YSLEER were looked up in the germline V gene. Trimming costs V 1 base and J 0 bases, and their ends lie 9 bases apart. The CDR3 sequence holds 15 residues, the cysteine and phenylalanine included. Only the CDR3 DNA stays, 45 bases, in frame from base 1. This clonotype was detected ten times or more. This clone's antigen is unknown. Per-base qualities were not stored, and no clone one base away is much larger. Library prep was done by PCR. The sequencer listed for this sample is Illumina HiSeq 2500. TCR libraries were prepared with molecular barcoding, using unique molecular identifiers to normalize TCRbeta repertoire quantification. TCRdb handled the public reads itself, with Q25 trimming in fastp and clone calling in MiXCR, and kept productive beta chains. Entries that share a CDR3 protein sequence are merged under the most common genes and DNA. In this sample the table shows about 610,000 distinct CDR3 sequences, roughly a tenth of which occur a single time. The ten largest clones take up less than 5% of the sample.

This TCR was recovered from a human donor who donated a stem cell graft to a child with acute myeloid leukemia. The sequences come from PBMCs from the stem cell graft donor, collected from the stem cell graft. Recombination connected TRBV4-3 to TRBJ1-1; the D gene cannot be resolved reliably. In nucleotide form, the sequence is TGCGCCAGCAGCCAAGGGGTGCGAGTGAACACTGAAGCTTTCTTT. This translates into CASSQGVRVNTEAFF.